Sequencing of this T cell receptor (beta chain) was carried out in a study of T cell responses to AZD1222 COVID-19 vaccine. In the study overall: The analysis combined second doses at about 4 or about 12 weeks. Study-level points and caveats: There were repertoire samples only from the period after the peak T cell response. Clonal diversity may have been underestimated in mostly white British donors.

Points on this clone: What it recognizes is unknown.

Trimming removed 8 bases at V and 7 bases at J, with 29 bases between. The CDR3 is 17 amino acids. Germline CDR1 MNHEY, CDR2 SMNVEV (reference sequence). The protocol was immunoSEQ multiplex PCR, while the TCRdb copy is restricted to in-frame clones and leaves out a portion. The table records fewer than 45,000 clones, 83% of them present only once. The receptor comes from an adult in good health. The sample consisted of peripheral blood, taken on day 0 of AZD1222 vaccination. J is TRBJ1-1 and V is TRBV27, with D perhaps matching TRBD1 (6 bases). This CDR3 reads CASSSTRLYQGPNEAFF. DNA for the CDR3: TGTGCCAGCTCCTCTACACGACTTTACCAGGGGCCGAATGAAGCTTTCTTT.